One and the same sample provided the 19 T cell receptor beta chains below, sequenced in a study of chemoradiotherapy in HPV16-positive cancers. This table comes from immunoSEQ multiplex PCR, and its TCRdb copy is limited to in-frame clones, with some not included. Of 23,000 or so clones in the sample, roughly 87% are singletons; the top ten hold 4.5% to 5%. Here the sequenced sample was blood, taken from a patient who underwent chemoradiotherapy. The receptors were sampled from a human donor with HPV-associated anogenital cancer.

V and J are TRBV29-1 and TRBJ1-1; TRBD1 matches at 7 bases. CDR3 length: 14 residues. After removal of 2 bases from V and 6 bases from J, the junction contained 9 bases not matched to a gene. CDR1 is SQVTM and CDR2 is ANQGSEA in the germline V gene. The CDR3 region is CSVETGTAGAEAFF. The DNA for the CDR3 is TGCAGCGTTGAAACCGGGACAGCCGGGGCTGAAGCTTTCTTT.

The CDR3 DNA sequence: TGTGCCAGCAGCTTCACGCCCGGGACCCCGGGGGATACGCAGTATTTT. It codes for CASSFTPGTPGDTQYF. This chain joins TRBV7-2 and TRBJ2-3; the D gene could be TRBD1 or TRBD2 (5 bases each). This CDR3 has 16 residues. V was pared by 3 bases and J by 6 bases, with 19 bases between. Germline-derived CDR1 and CDR2 are SGHTA and FQGNSA.

The rearrangement uses TRBV11-2 and TRBJ2-2; D gene unclear. There are 16 residues in the CDR3. V shed 0 bases and J shed 6 bases, with 14 bases lying between them. Germline CDR1 SGHAT, CDR2 FQNNGV. In DNA, the CDR3 is TGTGCCAGCAGCTTAGACGGGTCCCCCACGCCCGGGGAGCTGTTTTTT. Translating gives CASSLDGSPTPGELFF.

This clone has only a few counts. This CDR3 reads CASGPLNTEAFF. The CDR3 DNA is TGTGCCAGCGGTCCTTTGAACACTGAAGCTTTCTTT. The rearrangement joins TRBV7-8 to TRBJ1-1; D is ambiguous. V lost 8 bases, J lost 0 bases, and 7 bases lay in between. The CDR3 is 12 residues long. Germline V lookup: CDR1 SGHVS, CDR2 FQNEAQ.

This clone appeared once. The gene calls are TRBV6-5 and TRBJ1-1; D gene uncertain. The CDR3 consists of 13 residues. The germline V gene encodes CDR1 MNHEY and CDR2 SVGAGI. V lost 5 bases and J 5 bases, leaving 12 bases between the germline ends. The DNA for the CDR3 is TGTGCCAGCAGTGAAGACCTAGGGACTGAAGCTTTCTTT. It is translated as CASSEDLGTEAFF.

The gene calls are TRBV11-2 and TRBJ2-4, with D uncertain. This CDR3 contains 13 residues. The V gene lost 5 bases and the J gene lost 8 bases, with 13 bases spanning the gap. The germline V gene has CDR1 SGHAT and CDR2 FQNNGV. The CDR3 protein is CASSPLGVDIQYF. Written as DNA, the CDR3 is TGTGCCAGCAGCCCGCTTGGGGTGGACATTCAGTACTTC.

This rearrangement joins TRBV30 to TRBJ2-5, with D unresolved. The V gene's germline CDR1 is GTSNPN and CDR2 SVGIG (reference sequence). The V end was cut by 0 bases, the J end by 2 bases, with 7 bases between. The CDR3 length is 13 residues. The CDR3 nucleotides read TGTGCCTGGAGTGTAAAATTACAAGAGACCCAGTACTTC. It encodes CAWSVKLQETQYF.

This clone was found once. The chain is built from TRBV4-2 and TRBJ2-1; maybe TRBD1 (8 bases). The ends were cut back, 4 bases at V and 4 bases at J, with 14 bases in the middle. The CDR3 runs 15 residues. The germline V gene encodes CDR1 LGHNA and CDR2 YNFKEQ. The CDR3 loop is CASSPGQGGYNEQFF. The DNA for the CDR3 is TGTGCCAGCAGCCCTGGACAGGGAGGGTACAATGAGCAGTTCTTC.

The gene calls are TRBV7-6 and TRBJ2-3; tentative D call: TRBD2 (5 bases). The CDR3 sequence is 16 residues long. V was clipped by 5 bases and J by 0 bases, with 15 bases between them. CDR1 SGHVS and CDR2 FNYEAQ come from the germline V gene. The CDR3 DNA reads TGTGCCAGCAGCCAAGGACTCCAGAAGAGCACAGATACGCAGTATTTT. Translated, it gives CASSQGLQKSTDTQYF.

The rearrangement uses TRBV4-1 and TRBJ2-7, with 9 bases fitting TRBD2. The V gene end was trimmed by 0 bases and the J gene end by 5 bases; junction bases not matched to a gene: 14. Germline V gene sequence: CDR1 MGHRA, CDR2 YSYEKL. The CDR3 is 18 residues long. The DNA of the CDR3 is TGCGCCAGCAGCCAAGATCTTGGGGCGGGAGGGCCTACAAACGAGCAGTACTTC. This encodes CASSQDLGAGGPTNEQYF.

The chain uses TRBV4-3 and TRBJ1-2, with D possibly matching TRBD1 (6 bases). Deletions cut 0 bases from V and 1 base from J, with 15 bases between. The germline V gene has CDR1 LGHNA and CDR2 YSLEER. The CDR3 is 17 amino acids. CDR3 nucleotide sequence: TGCGCCAGCAGCCAAGATGTGGGGGACATATTTAACTATGGCTACACCTTC. As protein: CASSQDVGDIFNYGYTF.

V is TRBV19 and J is TRBJ2-1, with a weak D call TRBD2 (6 bases). This CDR3 spans 14 amino acids. Per the germline V gene, CDR1 is LNHDA and CDR2 is SQIVND (reference sequence). V lost 7 bases to trimming and J lost 1 base, with 11 bases between them. The CDR3 here is CASKPGRSYNEQFF. The DNA for the CDR3 is TGTGCCAGTAAACCCGGGAGATCCTACAATGAGCAGTTCTTC.

The rearrangement joins TRBV5-8 to TRBJ1-2; TRBD1 might be the D (5 bases). V lost 2 bases and J lost 8, with 19 bases in between. Germline V gene data show CDR1 as SGHTS and CDR2 as YDEGEE. The length of the CDR3 is 15 residues. CDR3 DNA sequence: TGTGCCAGCAGCTTCTGGGCAGGGAGGACGGGAGGCTACACCTTC. Translated: CASSFWAGRTGGYTF.

The chain carries TRBV5-4 and TRBJ2-5; D is uncertain. V gave up 0 bases and J gave up 4 bases, with 7 bases separating them. This CDR3 spans 13 amino acids. Germline CDR1 is SGHNT and CDR2 is YYREEE (reference sequence). The CDR3 DNA follows: TGTGCCAGCAGCTTGGATCCGGGAGAGACCCAGTACTTC. It encodes CASSLDPGETQYF.

This clone was seen a single time. J is TRBJ1-1 and V is TRBV11-1; 7 bases line up with TRBD1. The V gene end was trimmed by 7 bases and the J gene end by 4 bases; junction bases not matched to a gene: 6. Germline V gives CDR1 SGHAT, CDR2 FQDESV (reference sequence). The length of the CDR3 is 13 residues. CDR3 bases: TGTGCCAGCACCAAATCAGGGGGCACTGAAGCTTTCTTT. Its protein is CASTKSGGTEAFF.

This chain joins TRBV29-1 and TRBJ2-5; 8 nucleotides agree with TRBD2. From germline, CDR1 is SQVTM and CDR2 ANQGSEA. The CDR3 sequence is 15 residues long. V lost 6 bases, J lost 5 bases, and 14 bases stayed unmatched. CDR3 sequence reads: CSVTLSNGGGETQYF. As DNA, the CDR3 is TGCAGCGTCACCCTCAGTAACGGGGGGGGCGAGACCCAGTACTTC.

This clone turned up a few times. The genes are TRBV12-5 and TRBJ2-2, with a tentative D call TRBD2 (5 bases). CDR1 is LGHNT, CDR2 FRNRAP, per germline. The CDR3 consists of 20 residues. V shed 2 bases and J shed 2 bases, with 24 bases lying between them. The DNA of the CDR3 is TGTGCTAGTGGTTTGCCCATCCTCGAGGGCTGGATCCGAAACACCGGGGAGCTGTTTTTT. As protein: CASGLPILEGWIRNTGELFF.

This clone was detected once. J is TRBJ2-5 and V is TRBV7-6; D ambiguous. Trimming stripped 4 bases from V and 5 bases from J, with 11 bases between. Germline V lookup: CDR1 SGHVS, CDR2 FNYEAQ. This CDR3 contains 13 residues. CDR3 DNA sequence: TGTGCCAGCAGCTCCTCTGGGGTGGAGACCCAGTACTTC. Protein sequence: CASSSSGVETQYF.

Written as DNA, the CDR3 is TGTGCCAGCAGCACATGGACAGGGGAAGATACGCAGTATTTT. Translated: CASSTWTGEDTQYF. V is TRBV7-3 and J is TRBJ2-3, with 9 bases that match TRBD1. J was trimmed by 5 bases and V by 5 bases; bases with no gene match: 5. The CDR3 sequence is 14 residues long. Per germline, CDR1 SGHTA and CDR2 FQGTGA. The variable domain in full, completed from reference TRBV7-3 and TRBJ2-3, reads GAGVSQTPSNKVTEKGKYVELRCDPISGHTALYWYRQSLGQGPEFLIYFQGTGAADDSGLPNDRFFAVRPEGSVSTLKIQRTERGDSAVYLCASSTWTGEDTQYFGPGTRLTVL.